This TCR beta chain was sequenced in a study of T cell responses to AZD1222 COVID-19 vaccine. The repertoire was sequenced with immunoSEQ multiplex PCR; TCRdb's copy has only in-frame clones and lacks some. This repertoire shows fewer than 200,000 clones, about 90% found once; its top ten account for around 4.4%. The CDR3 consists of 15 residues. The V and J ends lost 4 bases and 7 bases respectively, with 17 bases between them. Germline lookup yields CDR1 SGDLS and CDR2 YYNGEE. The genes are TRBV9 and TRBJ1-4; no clear D gene. Material: peripheral blood, obtained on day 0 of MenACWY control vaccination. The sequence was obtained from an adult in good health. CDR3 protein: CASSFQVGQFEKLFF. For the CDR3, the DNA is TGTGCCAGCAGCTTCCAAGTCGGGCAATTTGAAAAACTGTTTTTT.